The 25 T cell receptor beta chains below were found in one sample sequenced in a study of T cells in Graves' hyperthyroidism and ophthalmopathy (dated 2019 in TCRdb). Libraries were built with multiplex PCR. The data were produced on an Illumina HiSeq 2000. Amplification of TCR beta CDR3 regions was carried out from RNA transcripts. A first-round RT-PCR of the TCR CDR3 used the HTBI primer set with the Qiagen OneStep RT-PCR kit. TCRdb's own reprocessing of the public reads used fastp at Q25 and MiXCR and kept productive beta chains. Every entry covers one CDR3 protein and lists the most common genes and DNA from its rows. A total of approximately 400,000 distinct CDR3 sequences appear in this sample, roughly 14% of them only once. Roughly 20% of the sample goes to the ten largest clones. Sequencing used blood. The origin of the receptors is a man between 25 and 39 years old with Graves' hyperthyroidism that later progressed to Graves' ophthalmopathy.

V usage is TRBV6-1 and J usage is TRBJ2-1, with 12 bases that match TRBD1. The CDR3 extends over 16 amino acids. CDR1 is MNHNS and CDR2 is SASEGT in the germline V gene. J gave up 7 bases and V 10 bases, and 14 bases lay outside the gene matches. CDR3 loop: CATREWGQGARNEQFF. CDR3 DNA sequence: TGTGCCACCAGGGAGTGGGGACAGGGGGCGAGAAATGAGCAGTTCTTC.

This clonotype was counted between two and nine times. This chain uses TRBV28 with TRBJ1-2; D gene uncertain. Germline V gives CDR1 MDHEN, CDR2 SYDVKM. The CDR3 spans 14 residues. V was pared by 6 bases and J by 4 bases, with 15 bases between. Here the CDR3 reads CASSPVESFYGYTF. CDR3 sequence (DNA): TGTGCCAGCAGCCCCGTAGAGAGCTTCTATGGCTACACCTTC.

The V and J genes are TRBV14 and TRBJ1-1; no reliable D call. Germline loops: CDR1 SGHDN, CDR2 FVKESK. Between the trimmed V and J ends, which lost 4 bases and 6 bases, there was a span of 15 bases. The CDR3 runs to 14 residues. Written as DNA, the CDR3 is TGTGCCAGCAGCCCTATTAAATTAGAAGCTGAAGCTTTCTTT. This translates into CASSPIKLEAEAFF. Filled out from reference TRBV14 and TRBJ1-1, the complete variable domain reads EAGVTQFPSHSVIEKGQTVTLRCDPISGHDNLYWYRRVMGKEIKFLLHFVKESKQDESGMPNNRFLAERTGGTYSTLKVQPAELEDSGVYFCASSPIKLEAEAFFGQGTRLTVV.

This clonotype came up many times. The chain links TRBV6-6 to TRBJ1-1; the D is unclear. The germline V and J ends were trimmed by 0 bases and 0 bases, with 8 bases remaining between them. Germline lookup yields CDR1 MNHNY and CDR2 SVGAGI (reference sequence). The CDR3 extends over 15 amino acids. DNA for the CDR3: TGTGCCAGCAGTTACTCTGGGTCGGTGAACACTGAAGCTTTCTTT. Its translation: CASSYSGSVNTEAFF.

This chain joins TRBV10-3 and TRBJ1-1; TRBD1 might be the D (6 bases). Germline assignment: CDR1 ENHRY and CDR2 SYGVKD. Trimming removed 11 bases from V and 5 bases from J, with 18 bases in between. The CDR3 extends over 13 amino acids. CDR3 DNA: TGTGCCGCCCTAGGGGGGAAGGGAACTGAAGCTTTCTTT. Its protein product is CAALGGKGTEAFF.

This chain connects TRBV10-2 to TRBJ1-5; D might be TRBD1 (6 bases). CDR1 and CDR2 (germline): WSHSY, SAAADI. CDR3 length equals 15 residues. V gave up 0 bases and J gave up 5 bases, with 11 bases separating them. The CDR3 protein is CASSESGTHYQPQHF. The CDR3 bases are TGCGCCAGCAGTGAGTCCGGGACACATTATCAGCCCCAGCATTTT.

With regard to this clonotype: One base away lies a much larger clone, so this may be a sequencing read error. The V gene is TRBV30, the J gene TRBJ1-4; 8 bases line up with TRBD1. The V segment lost 2 bases and the J segment 8 bases; nucleotides outside the gene matches: 7. This CDR3 is built from 14 residues. Germline V CDR1 and CDR2: GTSNPN, SVGIG (reference sequence). CDR3 nucleotide sequence: TGTGCCTGGAGTTCGGGACAGGTCGGGGAAAAACTGTTTTTT. Protein sequence: CAWSSGQVGEKLFF.

This chain links TRBV20-1 with TRBJ1-4; D ambiguous. V lost 1 base to trimming and J lost 7 bases, with 10 bases between them. In germline, CDR1 is DFQATT, CDR2 SNEGSKA (reference sequence). The CDR3 is made up of 13 amino acids. CDR3 amino acids: CSARVGRGEKLFF. The CDR3 DNA follows: TGCAGTGCTAGAGTGGGCCGTGGTGAAAAACTGTTTTTT.

This clonotype turned up a few times. V gene TRBV6-5 combines with J gene TRBJ2-1; D not resolved. The CDR3 covers 12 residues. Germline loops: CDR1 MNHEY, CDR2 SVGAGI. V was clipped by 2 bases and J by 7 bases, with 6 bases between them. CDR3 nucleotide sequence: TGTGCCAGCAGTTACAGGGATAATGAGCAGTTCTTC. This translates into CASSYRDNEQFF.

This clonotype was seen a handful of times. The V gene is TRBV25-1, the J gene TRBJ2-7; 7 bases agree with TRBD1. The CDR3 runs 17 residues. V was pared by 4 bases and J by 0 bases, with 12 bases of the junction left unmatched. Germline V gene sequence: CDR1 MGHDK, CDR2 SYGVNS. The CDR3 here is CASSAIDRAGYSYEQYF. As DNA, the CDR3 is TGTGCCAGCAGTGCGATTGACAGGGCGGGTTACTCCTACGAGCAGTACTTC.

A few counts support this clonotype. The chain recombines TRBV4-1 with TRBJ2-5; no definite D call. Germline V gives CDR1 MGHRA, CDR2 YSYEKL. V was pared by 0 bases and J by 2 bases, with 10 bases between. This CDR3 comprises 15 residues. The CDR3 sequence is CASSQERRLQETQYF. CDR3 nucleotides: TGCGCCAGCAGCCAAGAAAGGCGGCTACAAGAGACCCAGTACTTC.

About this clonotype itself: A much more abundant neighbour one base away suggests this may be a read error. This chain links TRBV14 with TRBJ2-5, with 11 bases lining up with TRBD2. The germline V gene has CDR1 SGHDN and CDR2 FVKESK. There are 16 residues in the CDR3. The CDR3 reads CASNQVRLAGTETQYF. The CDR3 coding sequence is TGTGCCAGCAACCAAGTCCGACTAGCGGGGACGGAGACCCAGTACTTC.

This clonotype was picked up many times. This rearrangement joins TRBV19 to TRBJ2-1, with D perhaps given as TRBD1 or TRBD2 (5 bases each). Trimming cost V 5 bases and J 0 bases, with 14 bases left between them. Germline V gives CDR1 LNHDA, CDR2 SQIVND (reference sequence). The CDR3 is 16 amino acids. The CDR3 region has the DNA TGTGCCAGTAGTCCCCGGGGCACCAGCTCCTACAATGAGCAGTTCTTC. This codes for CASSPRGTSSYNEQFF. Full variable domain (rest looked up from reference TRBV19 and TRBJ2-1): DGGITQSPKYLFRKEGQNVTLSCEQNLNHDAMYWYRQDPGQGLRLIYYSQIVNDFQKGDIAEGYSVSREKKESFPLTVTSAQKNPTAFYLCASSPRGTSSYNEQFFGPGTRLTVL.

This clonotype was seen repeatedly, ten times or more. The chain carries TRBV6-1 and TRBJ1-4; 10 nucleotides match TRBD1. Germline V gene sequence: CDR1 MNHNS, CDR2 SASEGT. Losses at the gene ends were 7 bases for V and 6 bases for J; bases not matched to a gene: 5. This CDR3 has 14 amino acids. CDR3 bases: TGTGCCAGCACCATGACAGGGGGCTATGAAAAACTGTTTTTT. Protein product: CASTMTGGYEKLFF.

This clonotype was counted only a few times. The V call is TRBV11-2, the J call TRBJ2-1; D could derive from TRBD1 or TRBD2 (5 bases each). CDR3 length: 13 residues. V lost 1 base and J lost 9, with 10 bases in between. CDR1 SGHAT and CDR2 FQNNGV come from the germline V gene. CDR3 in amino acids: CASSLGRDGEQFF. CDR3 DNA sequence: TGTGCCAGCAGCTTAGGCAGGGACGGTGAGCAGTTCTTC.

Many counts were recorded for this clonotype. The chain couples TRBV19 to TRBJ2-2; D is perhaps TRBD2 (5 bases). CDR1 LNHDA and CDR2 SQIVND come from the germline V gene (reference sequence). V lost 4 bases to trimming and J lost 1 base, with 19 bases between them. The CDR3 is 18 residues long. CDR3: CASSSFGLPNRNTGELFF. The CDR3 coding sequence is TGTGCCAGTAGTAGCTTCGGACTCCCGAACCGGAACACCGGGGAGCTGTTTTTT.

In its sample, this clonotype was seen many times. The V and J genes are TRBV28 and TRBJ2-4; D gene uncertain. Germline-derived CDR1 and CDR2 are MDHEN and SYDVKM. The CDR3 is 11 amino acids. Trimming pared 5 bases from V and 9 bases from J, leaving 8 bases between. CDR3 bases: TGTGCCAGCAGTCATGGAACCATTCAGTACTTC. It specifies CASSHGTIQYF.

This chain connects TRBV28 to TRBJ1-5; D remains ambiguous. Trimming took off 5 bases at V and 4 bases at J, with 9 bases between the two ends. CDR3 length: 13 residues. The germline V gene has CDR1 MDHEN and CDR2 SYDVKM. CDR3 nucleotides: TGTGCCAGCAGTCCCTACGTGAATCAGCCCCAGCATTTT. It encodes CASSPYVNQPQHF. Drawing the rest from reference TRBV28 and TRBJ1-5, the complete variable domain is DVKVTQSSRYLVKRTGEKVFLECVQDMDHENMFWYRQDPGLGLRLIYFSYDVKMKEKGDIPEGYSVSREKKERFSLILESASTNQTSMYLCASSPYVNQPQHFGDGTRLSIL.

This clonotype has ten or more counts. CDR3 DNA sequence: TGTGCCTGGAGTTACCCTAGCACAGATACGCAGTATTTT. It translates to CAWSYPSTDTQYF. The gene calls are TRBV30 and TRBJ2-3, with D unclear. V was trimmed by 2 bases and J by 0 bases, leaving 6 bases between them. The CDR3 sequence is 13 residues long. Germline V CDR1 and CDR2: GTSNPN, SVGIG (reference sequence).

The genes are TRBV5-1 and TRBJ2-7; D gene unclear. Per the germline V gene, CDR1 is SGHRS and CDR2 is YFSETQ. CDR3 length equals 15 residues. Trimming took 1 base from V and 0 from J, leaving 11 bases between them. CDR3 sequence reads: CASSLQVGSSYEQYF. CDR3 sequence (DNA): TGCGCCAGCAGCTTGCAAGTCGGCAGCTCCTACGAGCAGTACTTC.

The table lists this clonotype with a few counts. The chain is built from TRBV15 and TRBJ1-6, with D tentatively TRBD1 (6 bases). Germline CDR1 reads LNHNV; CDR2 reads YYDKDF (reference sequence). Trimming removed 1 base at V and 7 bases at J, with 8 bases between. This CDR3 is 14 amino acids long. CDR3 region: CATSRVGGNSPLHF. The CDR3 DNA reads TGTGCCACCAGCAGAGTAGGGGGAAATTCACCCCTCCACTTT. Full variable domain (remainder filled in from reference TRBV15 and TRBJ1-6): DAMVIQNPRYQVTQFGKPVTLSCSQTLNHNVMYWYQQKSSQAPKLLFHYYDKDFNNEADTPDNFQSRRPNTSFCFLDIRSPGLGDTAMYLCATSRVGGNSPLHFGNGTRLTVT.

The chain couples TRBV28 to TRBJ2-2; 14 bases are a match to TRBD2. The CDR3 loop spans 18 amino acids. Per germline, CDR1 MDHEN and CDR2 SYDVKM. The trim removed 5 bases at V and 0 bases at J, leaving 5 bases unmatched. The CDR3 nucleotides read TGTGCCAGCAGTACCTGGACTAGCGGGGGGCCGAACACCGGGGAGCTGTTTTTT. The encoded protein is CASSTWTSGGPNTGELFF.

The chain recombines TRBV6-4 with TRBJ2-7; D perhaps matches TRBD2 (7 bases). This CDR3 is built from 15 residues. Germline V CDR1 and CDR2: MRHNA, SNTAGT. V was shortened by 0 bases and J by 0 bases, with 9 bases between the two germline ends. The CDR3 loop is CASSDSGGPSYEQYF. Written as DNA, the CDR3 is TGTGCCAGCAGTGACTCGGGGGGGCCCTCCTACGAGCAGTACTTC.

This clonotype was seen a handful of times. In DNA form, the CDR3 reads TGCAGTGCTAGTCCAGGGGACAATGGGGGGTATGGCTACACCTTC. Its translation is CSASPGDNGGYGYTF. The chain combines TRBV20-1 with TRBJ1-2, with D perhaps TRBD1 (6 bases). The CDR3 has 15 residues. Germline CDR1 DFQATT, CDR2 SNEGSKA (reference sequence). The V end was cut by 3 bases, the J end by 5 bases, with 19 bases between.

The V and J genes are TRBV29-1 and TRBJ2-1; perhaps TRBD1 as D (5 bases). The CDR3 has 14 residues. The V gene lost 8 bases and the J gene lost 1 base, with 15 bases spanning the gap. From germline, CDR1 is SQVTM and CDR2 ANQGSEA. CDR3 region: CSSRVTVSYNEQFF. CDR3 sequence (DNA): TGCAGCAGCAGGGTTACAGTTTCCTACAATGAGCAGTTCTTC.